A selection of T cell receptor beta chains follows, all from one sample in a study of shared clonotypes between healthy human individuals. Only in-frame clones appear in the TCRdb table, and some are missing; sequencing was by immunoSEQ multiplex PCR. Of approximately 2,000,000 clones listed, about nine tenths are singletons. The sample was naive CD4+ T cells from PBMCs. These receptors all come from a man younger than 35 in good health. Some clones in this sample may be carry-over from other donors' samples. CDR3s leave out the opening cysteine and the closing phenylalanine or tryptophan. A D gene is named only where the DNA matches it firmly.

v_call,d_call,j_call,cdr3_aa
TRBV5-1,NA,TRBJ2-5,ASSLEKNQETQY
TRBV29-1,NA,TRBJ2-7,SAGPGEVYEQY
TRBV5-1,NA,TRBJ2-7,ASSLAGSGYSYEQY
TRBV2,TRBD2,TRBJ2-5,ASSRTSGTTGTQY
TRBV5-1,NA,TRBJ2-2,ASSLVVVTGELF
TRBV5-4,NA,TRBJ2-2,ASSLTHTNTGELF
TRBV7-8,NA,TRBJ1-5,ASSLRQVGINQPQH
TRBV2,NA,TRBJ2-7,ASSAGTNSYEQY
TRBV5-5,NA,TRBJ1-1,ASSLLQGNTEAF
TRBV28,NA,TRBJ2-3,ASSTTLEADTQY
TRBV7-2,NA,TRBJ2-3,ASSFQGTNTDTQY
TRBV12-5,NA,TRBJ2-1,ASARGSDEQF
TRBV6-5,NA,TRBJ1-5,ASSPGTGDQPQH
TRBV6-6,TRBD1,TRBJ1-1,ASSRDSYTEAF
TRBV2,TRBD2,TRBJ2-7,AGRPPPGLAHSSYEQY
TRBV15,NA,TRBJ1-5,ATSRDVGNQPQH
TRBV6-6,NA,TRBJ2-1,ASSYSFPNEQF
TRBV5-1,TRBD2,TRBJ2-7,ASSFGTSGVPPYEQY
TRBV7-6,NA,TRBJ2-7,ASSLGPPGRNLYSYEQY
TRBV7-2,NA,TRBJ1-5,ASSVGLSNQPQH
TRBV7-8,NA,TRBJ2-3,ASSPTGGRANTQY
TRBV6-6,NA,TRBJ1-2,ASSYDRRGGYT
TRBV7-2,NA,TRBJ2-7,ASRGGLGSYEQY
TRBV2,TRBD1,TRBJ1-5,ASSRTGGPSHQPQH
TRBV5-1,NA,TRBJ2-6,ASSLDMSGANVLT
TRBV10-1,TRBD2,TRBJ2-1,ASSEWLAGSEQF
TRBV6-6,NA,TRBJ1-2,ASSPTKNYGYT
TRBV9,TRBD2,TRBJ2-4,ASSPGTSGTILAKNIQY
TRBV28,TRBD1,TRBJ1-4,ASSLTGLNEKLF
TRBV5-1,TRBD1,TRBJ1-4,ASSLRPGQPNEKLF
TRBV28,TRBD1,TRBJ1-1,ASSLPGQGADTEAF
TRBV7-3,NA,TRBJ2-2,ASSLIGLTTGELF
TRBV2,NA,TRBJ2-7,ASTRQSPYEQY
TRBV5-6,NA,TRBJ1-2,ASKGSNYGYT
TRBV7-9,NA,TRBJ2-3,ASSTLPDTQY
TRBV7-2,NA,TRBJ1-1,ASSLFAENTEAF
TRBV6-5,TRBD2,TRBJ2-1,ASRGLAGNNEQF
TRBV5-4,NA,TRBJ2-3,ASSQYKDTQY
TRBV18,TRBD2,TRBJ2-1,ASSPGTSGANNEQF
TRBV5-1,NA,TRBJ2-1,ASSLVPNSYNEQF
TRBV7-8,TRBD1,TRBJ1-4,ASSLRTGPEKLF
TRBV9,TRBD1,TRBJ1-4,ASGLQGGRNEKLF
TRBV4-1,TRBD2,TRBJ2-7,ASSQTVAGGNSYEQY
TRBV11-1,TRBD2,TRBJ2-7,ASSGGVASPYEQY
TRBV5-1,TRBD1,TRBJ2-7,ASSLPGTGAYEQY
TRBV2,NA,TRBJ2-7,ASKFSAPLAFYEQY
TRBV6-6,NA,TRBJ1-5,ASSYSGGRQPQH
TRBV7-2,TRBD1,TRBJ2-7,ASSYLGQGLDEQY
TRBV6-5,TRBD2,TRBJ2-1,ASSTKTSGRNEQF
TRBV18,NA,TRBJ2-6,ASSPGWARSGANVLT
TRBV7-2,NA,TRBJ2-7,ASSLLVRVYEQY
TRBV7-3,TRBD2,TRBJ2-5,ASSLTPSGLETQY
TRBV11-3,NA,TRBJ2-1,ASSLNEWSGHNEQF